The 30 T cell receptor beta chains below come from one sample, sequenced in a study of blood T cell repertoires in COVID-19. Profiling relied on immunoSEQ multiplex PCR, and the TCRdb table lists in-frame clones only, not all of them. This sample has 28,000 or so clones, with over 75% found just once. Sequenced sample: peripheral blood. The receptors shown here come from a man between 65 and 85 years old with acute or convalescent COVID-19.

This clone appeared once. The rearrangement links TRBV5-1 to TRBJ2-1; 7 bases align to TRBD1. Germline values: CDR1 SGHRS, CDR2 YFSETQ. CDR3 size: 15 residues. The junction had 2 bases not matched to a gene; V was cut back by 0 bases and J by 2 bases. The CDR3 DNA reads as TGCGCCAGCAGCTTGGGACAGGGAGCCTACAATGAGCAGTTCTTC. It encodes CASSLGQGAYNEQFF.

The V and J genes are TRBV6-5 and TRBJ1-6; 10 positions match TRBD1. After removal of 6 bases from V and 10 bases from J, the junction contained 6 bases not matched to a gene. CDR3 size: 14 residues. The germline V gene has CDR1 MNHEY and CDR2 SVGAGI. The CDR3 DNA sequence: TGTGCCAGCAGCCCGGGACAGGGGAGGTCACCCCTCCACTTT. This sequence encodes CASSPGQGRSPLHF.

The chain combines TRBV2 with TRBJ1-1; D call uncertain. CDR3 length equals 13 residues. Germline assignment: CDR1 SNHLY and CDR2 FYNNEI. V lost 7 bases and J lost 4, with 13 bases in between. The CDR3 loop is CASITERSTEAFF. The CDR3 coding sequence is TGTGCCAGCATCACAGAAAGATCCACTGAAGCTTTCTTT.

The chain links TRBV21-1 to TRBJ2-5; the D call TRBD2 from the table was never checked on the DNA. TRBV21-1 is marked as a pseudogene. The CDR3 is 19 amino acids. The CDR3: CASSIESGTSGAGGETQYF. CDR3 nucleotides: TGTGCCAGCAGCATAGAATCCGGGACTAGCGGAGCGGGGGGGGAGACCCAGTACTTC.

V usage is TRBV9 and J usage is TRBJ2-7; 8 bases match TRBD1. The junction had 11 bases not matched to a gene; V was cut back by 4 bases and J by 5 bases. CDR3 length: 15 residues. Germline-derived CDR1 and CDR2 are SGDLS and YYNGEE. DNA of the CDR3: TGTGCCAGCAGCCCGCAGGGGGCTCAGAAGAACGAGCAGTACTTC. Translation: CASSPQGAQKNEQYF.

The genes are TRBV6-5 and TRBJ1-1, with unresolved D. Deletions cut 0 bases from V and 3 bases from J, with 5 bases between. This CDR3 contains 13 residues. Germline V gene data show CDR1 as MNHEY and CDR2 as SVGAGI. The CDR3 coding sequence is TGTGCCAGCAGTTACTCCACGGACACTGAAGCTTTCTTT. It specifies CASSYSTDTEAFF.

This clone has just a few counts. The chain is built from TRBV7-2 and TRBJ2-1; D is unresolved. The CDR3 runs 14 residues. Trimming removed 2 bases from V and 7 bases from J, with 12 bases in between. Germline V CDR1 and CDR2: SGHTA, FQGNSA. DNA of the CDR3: TGTGCCAGCAGCTTATTAATAGTTAAGAATGAGCAGTTCTTC. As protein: CASSLLIVKNEQFF.

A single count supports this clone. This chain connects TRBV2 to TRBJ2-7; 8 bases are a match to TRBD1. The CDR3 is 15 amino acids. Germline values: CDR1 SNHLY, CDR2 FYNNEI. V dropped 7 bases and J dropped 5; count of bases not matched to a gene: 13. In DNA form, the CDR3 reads TGTGCCAGCAATAGACGGACAGGGACATCCCACGAGCAGTACTTC. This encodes CASNRRTGTSHEQYF.

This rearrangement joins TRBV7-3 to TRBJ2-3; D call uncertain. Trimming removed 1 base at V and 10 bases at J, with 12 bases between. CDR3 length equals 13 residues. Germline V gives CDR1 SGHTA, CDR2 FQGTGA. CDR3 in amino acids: CASSLSLAGPQYF. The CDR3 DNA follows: TGTGCCAGCAGCTTAAGTTTAGCCGGCCCGCAGTATTTT.

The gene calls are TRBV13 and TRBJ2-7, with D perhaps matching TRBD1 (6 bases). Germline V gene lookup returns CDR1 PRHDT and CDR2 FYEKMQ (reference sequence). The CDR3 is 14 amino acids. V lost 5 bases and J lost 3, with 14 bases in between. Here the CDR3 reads CASSIGTRSYEQYF. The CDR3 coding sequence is TGTGCCAGCAGCATCGGGACACGGAGCTACGAGCAGTACTTC.

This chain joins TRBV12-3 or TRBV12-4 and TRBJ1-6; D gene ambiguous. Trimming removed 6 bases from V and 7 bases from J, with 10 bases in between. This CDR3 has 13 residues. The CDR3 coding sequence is TGTGCCAGCAGCTTAACAGACAATTCACCCCTCCACTTT. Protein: CASSLTDNSPLHF.

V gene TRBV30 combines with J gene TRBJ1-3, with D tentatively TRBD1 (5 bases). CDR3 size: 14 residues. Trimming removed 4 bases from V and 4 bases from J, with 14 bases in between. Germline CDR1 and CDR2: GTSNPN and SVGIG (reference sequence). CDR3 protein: CAWNVWGGGNTIYF. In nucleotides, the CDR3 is TGTGCCTGGAATGTTTGGGGCGGCGGAAACACCATATATTTT.

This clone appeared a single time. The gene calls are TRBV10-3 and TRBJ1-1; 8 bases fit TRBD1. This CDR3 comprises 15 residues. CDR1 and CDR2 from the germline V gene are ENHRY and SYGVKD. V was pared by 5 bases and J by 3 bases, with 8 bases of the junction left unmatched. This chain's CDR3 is CAISRTGTTDTEAFF. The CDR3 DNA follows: TGTGCCATCAGTCGGACAGGGACCACAGACACTGAAGCTTTCTTT.

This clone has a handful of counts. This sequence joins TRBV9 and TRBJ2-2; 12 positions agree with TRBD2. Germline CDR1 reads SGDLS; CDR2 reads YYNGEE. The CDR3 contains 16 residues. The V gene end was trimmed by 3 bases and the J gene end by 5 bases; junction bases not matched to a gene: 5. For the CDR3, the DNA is TGTGCCAGCAGCGCCCGGACTAGCGGGAAAACCGGGGAGCTGTTTTTT. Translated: CASSARTSGKTGELFF.

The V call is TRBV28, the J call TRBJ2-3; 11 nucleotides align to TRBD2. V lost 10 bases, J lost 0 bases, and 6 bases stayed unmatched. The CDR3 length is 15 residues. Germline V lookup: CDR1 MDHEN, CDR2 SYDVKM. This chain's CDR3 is CATHRTSGSTDTQYF. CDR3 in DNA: TGTGCCACCCATCGGACTAGCGGGAGCACAGATACGCAGTATTTT. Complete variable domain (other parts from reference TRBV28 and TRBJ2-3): DVKVTQSSRYLVKRTGEKVFLECVQDMDHENMFWYRQDPGLGLRLIYFSYDVKMKEKGDIPEGYSVSREKKERFSLILESASTNQTSMYLCATHRTSGSTDTQYFGPGTRLTVL.

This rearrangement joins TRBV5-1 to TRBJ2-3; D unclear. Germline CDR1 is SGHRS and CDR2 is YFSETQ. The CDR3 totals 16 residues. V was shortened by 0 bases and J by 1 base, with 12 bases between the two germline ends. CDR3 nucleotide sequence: TGCGCCAGCAGCTTGGTAGCTGGCGGAGGCACAGATACGCAGTATTTT. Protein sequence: CASSLVAGGGTDTQYF.

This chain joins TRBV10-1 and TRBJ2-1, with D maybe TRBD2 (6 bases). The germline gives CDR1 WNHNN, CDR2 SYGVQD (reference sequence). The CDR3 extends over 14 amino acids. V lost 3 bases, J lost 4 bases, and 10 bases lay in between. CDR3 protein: CASSDLREYNEQFF. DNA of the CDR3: TGCGCCAGCAGTGATCTCCGGGAGTACAATGAGCAGTTCTTC.

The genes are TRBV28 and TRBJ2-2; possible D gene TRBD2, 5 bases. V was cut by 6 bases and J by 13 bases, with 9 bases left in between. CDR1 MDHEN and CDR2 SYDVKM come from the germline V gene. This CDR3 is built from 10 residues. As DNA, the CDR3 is TGTGCCAGCAGCCGGGGAGCGCTGTTTTTT. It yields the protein CASSRGALFF.

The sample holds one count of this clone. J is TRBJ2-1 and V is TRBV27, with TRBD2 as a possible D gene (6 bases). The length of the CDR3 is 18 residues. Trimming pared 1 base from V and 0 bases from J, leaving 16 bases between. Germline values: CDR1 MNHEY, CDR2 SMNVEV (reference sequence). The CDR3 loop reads CASSLLSGDLSSYNEQFF. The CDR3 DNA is TGTGCCAGCAGTTTATTGTCGGGGGACCTAAGCTCCTACAATGAGCAGTTCTTC.

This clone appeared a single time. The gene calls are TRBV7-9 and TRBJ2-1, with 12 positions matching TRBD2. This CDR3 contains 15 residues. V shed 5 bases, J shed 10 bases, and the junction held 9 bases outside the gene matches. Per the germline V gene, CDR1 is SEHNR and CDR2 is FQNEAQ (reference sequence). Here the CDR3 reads CASSPLAGGLGEQFF. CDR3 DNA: TGTGCCAGCAGCCCTCTAGCGGGAGGGTTGGGAGAGCAGTTCTTC.

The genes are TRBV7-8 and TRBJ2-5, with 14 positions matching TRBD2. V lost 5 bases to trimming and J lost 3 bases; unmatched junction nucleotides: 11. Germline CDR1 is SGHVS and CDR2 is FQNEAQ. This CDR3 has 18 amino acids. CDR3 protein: CASSTRLAGGPIKETQYF. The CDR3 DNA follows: TGTGCCAGCAGCACTCGACTAGCGGGGGGGCCAATAAAAGAGACCCAGTACTTC.

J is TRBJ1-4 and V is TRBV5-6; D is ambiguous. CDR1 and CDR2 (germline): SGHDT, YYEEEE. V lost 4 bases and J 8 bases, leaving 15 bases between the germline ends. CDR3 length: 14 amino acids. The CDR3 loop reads CASSPGFRTEKLFF. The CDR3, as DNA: TGTGCCAGCAGCCCGGGATTCCGGACCGAAAAACTGTTTTTT.

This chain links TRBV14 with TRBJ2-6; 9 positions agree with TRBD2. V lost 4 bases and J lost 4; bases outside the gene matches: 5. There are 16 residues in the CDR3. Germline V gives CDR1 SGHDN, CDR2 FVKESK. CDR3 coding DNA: TGTGCCAGCAGCCGGCTAGCGGGGATAGGGGCCAACGTCCTGACTTTC. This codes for CASSRLAGIGANVLTF.

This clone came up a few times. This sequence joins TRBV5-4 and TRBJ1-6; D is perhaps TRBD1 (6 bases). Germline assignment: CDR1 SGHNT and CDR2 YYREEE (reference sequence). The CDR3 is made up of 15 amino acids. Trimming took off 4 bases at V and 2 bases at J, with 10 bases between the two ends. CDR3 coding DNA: TGTGCCAGCAGCATGGACAGTCCCTATAATTCACCCCTCCACTTT. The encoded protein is CASSMDSPYNSPLHF.

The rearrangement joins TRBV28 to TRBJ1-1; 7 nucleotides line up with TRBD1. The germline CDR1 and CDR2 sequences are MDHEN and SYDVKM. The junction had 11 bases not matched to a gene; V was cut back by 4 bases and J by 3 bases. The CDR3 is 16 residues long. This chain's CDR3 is CASSSGMQGGYTEAFF. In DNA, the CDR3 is TGTGCCAGCAGTTCGGGAATGCAGGGGGGTTACACTGAAGCTTTCTTT.

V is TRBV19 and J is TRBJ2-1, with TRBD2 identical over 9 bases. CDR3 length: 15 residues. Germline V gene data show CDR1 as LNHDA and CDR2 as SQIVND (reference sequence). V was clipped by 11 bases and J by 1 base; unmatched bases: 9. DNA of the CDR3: TGTGCCTCGGCGCTAGCGGGGTGGTCCTACAATGAGCAGTTCTTC. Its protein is CASALAGWSYNEQFF.

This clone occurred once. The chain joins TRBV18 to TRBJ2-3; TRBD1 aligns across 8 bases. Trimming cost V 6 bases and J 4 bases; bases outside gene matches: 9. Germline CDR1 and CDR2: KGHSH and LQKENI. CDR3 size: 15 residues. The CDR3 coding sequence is TGTGCCAGCTCTCAAGGACAGGGACCTCCAGATACGCAGTATTTT. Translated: CASSQGQGPPDTQYF.

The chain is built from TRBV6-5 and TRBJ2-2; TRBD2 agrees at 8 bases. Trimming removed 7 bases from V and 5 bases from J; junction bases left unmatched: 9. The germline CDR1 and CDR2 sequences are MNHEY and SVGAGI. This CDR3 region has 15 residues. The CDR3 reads CASNRGREGTGELFF. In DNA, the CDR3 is TGTGCCAGCAATCGGGGCCGGGAGGGAACCGGGGAGCTGTTTTTT.

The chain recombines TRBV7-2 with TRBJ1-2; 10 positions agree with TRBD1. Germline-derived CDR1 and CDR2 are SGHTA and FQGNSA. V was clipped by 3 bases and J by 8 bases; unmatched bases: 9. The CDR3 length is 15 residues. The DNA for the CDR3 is TGTGCCAGCAGCTTTACCGGGACAGGGGCTCGAGGCTACACCTTC. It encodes CASSFTGTGARGYTF. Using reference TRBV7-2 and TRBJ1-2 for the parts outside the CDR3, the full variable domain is GAGVSQSPSNKVTEKGKDVELRCDPISGHTALYWYRQSLGQGLEFLIYFQGNSAPDKSGLPSDRFSAERTGGSVSTLTIQRTQQEDSAVYLCASSFTGTGARGYTFGSGTRLTVV.

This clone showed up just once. The CDR3 loop is CATSDFAGTSGSTDTQYF. CDR3 sequence (DNA): TGTGCCACCAGTGATTTTGCCGGGACTAGCGGTAGCACAGATACGCAGTATTTT. The J gene is TRBJ2-3, the V gene TRBV24-1; TRBD2 matches at 11 bases. J was trimmed by 0 bases and V by 1 base; bases with no gene match: 5. CDR3 size: 18 residues. Per germline, CDR1 KGHDR and CDR2 SFDVKD.